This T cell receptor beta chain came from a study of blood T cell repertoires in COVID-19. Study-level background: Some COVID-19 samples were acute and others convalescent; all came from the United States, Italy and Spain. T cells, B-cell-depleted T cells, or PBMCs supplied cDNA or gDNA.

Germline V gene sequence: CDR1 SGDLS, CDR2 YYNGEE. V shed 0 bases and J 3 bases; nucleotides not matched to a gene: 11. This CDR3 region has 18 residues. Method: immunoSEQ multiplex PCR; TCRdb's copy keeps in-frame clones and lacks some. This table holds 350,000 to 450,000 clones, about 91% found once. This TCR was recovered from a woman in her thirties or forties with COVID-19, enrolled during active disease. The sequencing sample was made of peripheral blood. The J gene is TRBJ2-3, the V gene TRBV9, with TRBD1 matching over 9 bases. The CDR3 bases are TGTGCCAGCAGCGTAGACCCTCCGGGACAGGGAGGTACAGATACGCAGTATTTT. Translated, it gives CASSVDPPGQGGTDTQYF.